Listed below are T cell receptor beta chains from one sample, sequenced in a study of blood T cell repertoires in COVID-19. Generated by immunoSEQ multiplex PCR, the TCRdb table keeps only in-frame clones and is missing some. The sample consists of around 320,000 clones, nearly 90% of them appearing once. The sequenced sample was PBMCs or T cells enriched from blood (not recorded which). The receptor source for this set is a young woman with acute COVID-19. Each CDR3 is given with its conserved first and last residue. D genes are given only for firm matches. The size entry is marked missing in some rows and otherwise reads once, few, many or a size class.

>-|-|TRBV27|TRBJ1-1
CASSFLNINTEAFF
TGTGCCAGCAGTTTCTTAAACATTAACACTGAAGCTTTCTTT
>-|-|TRBV10-1|TRBJ2-1
CASRAHTPRVSNEQFF
TGCGCCAGCAGGGCCCACACCCCGCGGGTAAGCAATGAGCAGTTCTTC
>TRBD2|-|TRBV11-2|TRBJ2-2
CASSPPLAGGITGELFF
TGTGCCAGCAGCCCCCCACTAGCGGGAGGTATCACCGGGGAGCTGTTTTTT
>-|-|TRBV11-3|TRBJ1-1
CASSPGGPYLGNTEAFF
TGTGCCAGCAGCCCGGGAGGGCCTTATTTGGGGAACACTGAAGCTTTCTTT
>-|-|TRBV14|TRBJ2-7
CASSQVSGSYEQYF
TGTGCCAGCAGCCAAGTGAGCGGGTCCTACGAGCAGTACTTC
>-|-|TRBV10-3|TRBJ1-4
CAISNTESEKLFF
TGTGCCATCAGTAACACAGAGAGCGAAAAACTGTTTTTT
>TRBD1|-|TRBV18|TRBJ2-2
CASSARLDRGQFDTGELFF
TGTGCCAGCTCGGCGCGTTTGGACAGGGGGCAATTTGACACCGGGGAGCTGTTTTTT
>TRBD1|-|TRBV7-6|TRBJ1-4
CASSQIGTGEGKLFF
TGTGCCAGCAGTCAAATCGGGACAGGGGAGGGAAAACTGTTTTTT
>-|-|TRBV28|TRBJ1-4
CASYGAATNEKLFF
TGTGCCAGCTACGGAGCGGCGACTAATGAAAAACTGTTTTTT
>-|-|TRBV19|TRBJ2-7
CASSIGARSEQYF
TGTGCCAGTAGTATAGGAGCACGGAGCGAGCAGTACTTC
>TRBD1|-|TRBV5-1|TRBJ1-5
CASSPGQGGTLNQPQHF
TGCGCCAGCAGCCCAGGACAGGGGGGAACCCTCAATCAGCCCCAGCATTTT
>TRBD1|-|TRBV11-2|TRBJ1-5
CASSLGRGPGQPQHF
TGTGCCAGCAGCTTAGGTAGGGGGCCTGGTCAGCCCCAGCATTTT
>-|-|TRBV10-1|TRBJ2-7
CASSLNRVGSYEQYF
TGCGCCAGCAGCCTAAACAGGGTCGGCTCCTACGAGCAGTACTTC
>TRBD2|-|TRBV19|TRBJ2-1
CASSIVAGRVAGGNEQFF
TGTGCCAGTAGTATAGTGGCCGGTCGGGTAGCGGGAGGCAATGAGCAGTTCTTC
>TRBD1|-|TRBV7-9|TRBJ2-2
CASSLYRWDRGNTGELFF
TGTGCCAGCAGCCTCTACCGGTGGGACAGGGGGAACACCGGGGAGCTGTTTTTT
>-|once|TRBV21-1|TRBJ1-6
CASSKDPGGAWDNSPLHF
TGTGCCAGCAGCAAAGACCCAGGGGGCGCGTGGGATAATTCACCCCTCCACTTT
>TRBD2|-|TRBV27|TRBJ2-1
CASSSGTRRNEQFF
TGTGCCAGCAGTTCCGGGACTAGACGCAATGAGCAGTTCTTC
>TRBD1|-|TRBV5-6|TRBJ1-1
CASSRTRQGDAFF
TGTGCCAGCAGCCGCACGAGACAGGGGGACGCTTTCTTT
>-|-|TRBV25-1|TRBJ2-5
CASQDSPQETQYF
TGTGCCAGTCAGGACTCCCCTCAAGAGACCCAGTACTTC
>-|-|TRBV25-1|TRBJ1-6
CASSRDMGWSPLHF
TGTGCCAGCAGCAGGGACATGGGTTGGTCACCCCTCCACTTT
>TRBD1|once|TRBV14|TRBJ1-5
CASSQVRVEGQGASQPQHF
TGTGCCAGCAGCCAAGTCAGGGTTGAGGGGCAGGGGGCCAGTCAGCCCCAGCATTTT
>TRBD2|once|TRBV7-2|TRBJ2-1
CASSFRVTSGGYNEQFF
TGTGCCAGCAGCTTCCGTGTGACTAGCGGGGGGTACAATGAGCAGTTCTTC
>-|-|TRBV28|TRBJ1-2
CASSLIGGTPGGYTF
TGTGCCAGCAGTTTGATCGGGGGGACCCCCGGGGGCTACACCTTC
>TRBD1|-|TRBV5-1|TRBJ2-5
CASSRTGLEETQYF
TGCGCCAGCTCCCGGACAGGTTTAGAGGAGACCCAGTACTTC
>TRBD1|-|TRBV9|TRBJ2-7
CASSHDGTGFYEQYF
TGTGCCAGCAGCCACGACGGGACAGGGTTCTACGAGCAGTACTTC
>-|-|TRBV6-2/TRBV6-3|TRBJ2-7
CASSYTAYEQYF
TGTGCCAGCAGTTACACTGCCTACGAGCAGTACTTC
>TRBD1|once|TRBV5-4|TRBJ1-4
CASSGGTGEAPNEKLFF
TGTGCCAGCAGCGGCGGGACAGGGGAGGCACCTAATGAAAAACTGTTTTTT
>TRBD2|once|TRBV18|TRBJ2-3
CASSPRLAEATDTQYF
TGTGCCAGCTCACCACGACTAGCAGAGGCCACAGATACGCAGTATTTT
>-|-|TRBV30|TRBJ1-1
CAWSGPSRAEAFF
TGTGCCTGGAGTGGCCCTTCCAGGGCTGAAGCTTTCTTT
>-|-|TRBV5-1|TRBJ2-5
CASSISGLGETQYF
TGCGCCAGCAGCATATCAGGGCTCGGAGAGACCCAGTACTTC
>TRBD2|-|TRBV5-1|TRBJ2-7
CASSLGLSGTYEQYF
TGCGCCAGCAGCTTGGGCCTTAGCGGGACCTACGAGCAGTACTTC